These 27 T cell receptor beta chains came from one sample sequenced in a study of beta chain features in type 1 diabetes. The authors reverse transcribed all of the isolated RNA, so sequencing captured expressed TCRB transcripts. The method was immunoSEQ multiplex PCR; TCRdb's version includes in-frame clones alone and lacks a portion of them. This sample has about 220,000 clones, with roughly a tenth found just once. Sequencing used central memory CD4+ T cells from blood. The receptors were sampled from a man aged 18 to 29 in good health.

The chain couples TRBV2 to TRBJ2-5, with D perhaps matching TRBD1 (6 bases). The germline V and J ends were trimmed by 4 bases and 3 bases, with 9 bases remaining between them. Per germline, CDR1 SNHLY and CDR2 FYNNEI. CDR3 length: 13 residues. CDR3 in amino acids: CASSANREETQYF. The CDR3 region has the DNA TGTGCCAGCAGTGCAAACAGGGAAGAGACCCAGTACTTC.

Only a few counts were recorded for this clone. The chain couples TRBV7-9 to TRBJ2-1; 11 nucleotides match TRBD2. CDR3 length equals 19 residues. J lost 7 bases, V lost 7 bases, and 21 bases had no gene match. The germline V gene encodes CDR1 SEHNR and CDR2 FQNEAQ (reference sequence). The DNA for the CDR3 is TGTGCCAGCAAGGGGGACAAAATTAGCGGGAGGGCCCTCGGGAATGAGCAGTTCTTC. Protein product: CASKGDKISGRALGNEQFF.

This clone has more than one count but fewer than ten. The V call is TRBV2, the J call TRBJ2-3; 10 nucleotides line up with TRBD1. J lost 6 bases, V lost 0 bases, and 9 bases had no gene match. Germline V CDR1 and CDR2: SNHLY, FYNNEI. CDR3 length: 17 residues. The CDR3 region is CASSEAPGQGKGDTQYF. CDR3 DNA sequence: TGTGCCAGCAGTGAAGCTCCGGGACAGGGGAAGGGTGATACGCAGTATTTT.

The sample holds a few counts of this clone. The chain joins TRBV6-6 to TRBJ2-1, with D hard to call. Germline CDR1 and CDR2: MNHNY and SVGAGI (reference sequence). The V end was cut by 5 bases, the J end by 0 bases, with 11 bases between. The CDR3 is 15 residues long. CDR3 DNA sequence: TGTGCCAGCAGTAGGCCTGGGTTCTCCTACAATGAGCAGTTCTTC. Protein: CASSRPGFSYNEQFF.

In this sample, this clone turned up many times. The chain employs TRBV7-9 and TRBJ1-1; a weak D match, TRBD1 (5 bases). V lost 5 bases and J 10 bases, leaving 17 bases between the germline ends. This CDR3 region has 13 residues. The germline V gene has CDR1 SEHNR and CDR2 FQNEAQ (reference sequence). The CDR3 DNA sequence: TGTGCCAGCAGCCTCAGACAGACGGCTGTAGCTTTCTTT. It yields the protein CASSLRQTAVAFF.

The chain combines TRBV5-1 with TRBJ1-1; 9 bases map to TRBD1. After removal of 3 bases from V and 4 bases from J, the junction contained 7 bases not matched to a gene. The CDR3 has 15 amino acids. Germline assignment: CDR1 SGHRS and CDR2 YFSETQ. In DNA form, the CDR3 reads TGCGCCAGCAGCTCCGCGCGACAGGGGGGCACTGAAGCTTTCTTT. This codes for CASSSARQGGTEAFF. The full variable domain, its missing parts supplied by reference TRBV5-1 and TRBJ1-1, is KAGVTQTPRYLIKTRGQQVTLSCSPISGHRSVSWYQQTPGQGLQFLFEYFSETQRNKGNFPGRFSGRQFSNSRSEMNVSTLELGDSALYLCASSSARQGGTEAFFGQGTRLTVV.

This clone was detected ten times or more. J is TRBJ2-7 and V is TRBV7-2, with D tentatively TRBD2 (5 bases). The germline V gene encodes CDR1 SGHTA and CDR2 FQGNSA. With 4 bases removed from V and 2 bases from J, the gap between germline ends came to 12 bases. CDR3 size: 14 residues. The CDR3 DNA reads TGTGCCAGCAGCTCCCTCTACGGGGCCTACGAGCAGTACTTC. It encodes CASSSLYGAYEQYF.

V gene TRBV28 combines with J gene TRBJ1-1; D is uncertain. V was cut by 1 base and J by 1 base, with 7 bases left in between. Germline values: CDR1 MDHEN, CDR2 SYDVKM. The CDR3 totals 14 residues. Here the CDR3 reads CASSLLIRNTEAFF. DNA of the CDR3: TGTGCCAGCAGTTTATTAATACGGAACACTGAAGCTTTCTTT.

The chain recombines TRBV7-2 with TRBJ1-1, with 7 bases fitting TRBD1. The CDR3 runs to 15 residues. V gave up 3 bases and J gave up 4 bases; unmatched junction bases: 8. From germline, CDR1 is SGHTA and CDR2 FQGNSA. As DNA, the CDR3 is TGTGCCAGCAGCTTCGGAGGGGGCTTGGGCACTGAAGCTTTCTTT. It yields the protein CASSFGGGLGTEAFF.

The chain links TRBV13 to TRBJ2-7, with D uncertain. This CDR3 has 16 residues. Germline-derived CDR1 and CDR2 are PRHDT and FYEKMQ (reference sequence). The V gene lost 5 bases and the J gene lost 2 bases, with 19 bases spanning the gap. The chain's CDR3 is CASSPTPPRVTYEQYF. CDR3 in DNA: TGTGCCAGCAGCCCCACTCCCCCAAGGGTGACCTACGAGCAGTACTTC.

This clone has just a few counts. The rearrangement uses TRBV10-3 and TRBJ2-4, with TRBD1 matching over 7 bases. Germline CDR1 and CDR2: ENHRY and SYGVKD. Trimming cost V 11 bases and J 6 bases; bases outside gene matches: 13. This CDR3 has 14 amino acids. The chain's CDR3 is CAVSRQGGGNIQYF. For the CDR3, the DNA is TGTGCCGTAAGCCGACAGGGTGGAGGAAACATTCAGTACTTC.

This clone was counted between two and nine times. V is TRBV14 and J is TRBJ2-1; D gene uncertain. There are 12 residues in the CDR3. The germline V gene encodes CDR1 SGHDN and CDR2 FVKESK. V lost 3 bases and J 7 bases, leaving 7 bases between the germline ends. CDR3 in DNA: TGTGCCAGCAGCCAGAATAGGAATGAGCAGTTCTTC. This encodes CASSQNRNEQFF.

In this sample, this clone turned up a few times. The chain links TRBV29-1 to TRBJ1-5; 8 bases are shared with TRBD1. Germline-derived CDR1 and CDR2 are SQVTM and ANQGSEA. The CDR3 runs to 14 residues. Trimming took 7 bases from V and 7 from J; bases not matched to a gene: 12. The chain's CDR3 is CSATPGTGGQPQHF. The DNA of the CDR3 is TGCAGCGCTACGCCAGGGACAGGCGGCCAGCCCCAGCATTTT.

The chain joins TRBV5-5 to TRBJ2-1; TRBD2 matches 13 bases. Germline V gene data show CDR1 as SGHKS and CDR2 as YYEKEE (reference sequence). The CDR3 is 17 amino acids. V lost 2 bases to trimming and J lost 7 bases; unmatched junction nucleotides: 9. In DNA, the CDR3 is TGTGCCAGCAGCTTATCAGCATGGGGACTAGCGGGAAATGAGCAGTTCTTC. Translated, it gives CASSLSAWGLAGNEQFF. Complete variable domain (other parts from reference TRBV5-5 and TRBJ2-1): DAGVTQSPTHLIKTRGQQVTLRCSPISGHKSVSWYQQVLGQGPQFIFQYYEKEERGRGNFPDRFSARQFPNYSSELNVNALLLGDSALYLCASSLSAWGLAGNEQFFGPGTRLTVL.

The CDR3 loop is CSVGGVGGHPTYEQYF. The CDR3, as DNA: TGCAGCGTTGGGGGGGTCGGCGGCCACCCCACCTACGAGCAGTACTTC. The rearrangement uses TRBV29-1 and TRBJ2-7; TRBD2 might be the D (6 bases). There are 16 residues in the CDR3. CDR1 is SQVTM, CDR2 ANQGSEA, per germline. V was pared by 4 bases and J by 2 bases, with 21 bases between.

This clone appeared a few times. Sequence at one end of the junction differs from germline and may be a read error. This chain links TRBV19 with TRBJ2-7; D tentatively fits TRBD1 or TRBD2 (5 bases each). Germline CDR1 LNHDA, CDR2 SQIVND (reference sequence). The CDR3 is 11 amino acids. The CDR3 nucleotides read TGTGCCAGTAGTATCGGGACGGCCATGCACTTC. The encoded protein is CASSIGTAMHF.

This clone was observed a few times. This chain joins TRBV7-2 and TRBJ2-5; D gene unclear. CDR1 is SGHTA and CDR2 is FQGNSA in the germline V gene. Trimming stripped 3 bases from V and 5 bases from J, with 10 bases between. This CDR3 has 13 amino acids. The CDR3 DNA is TGTGCCAGCAGCTTTCAAGCTAGGGAGACCCAGTACTTC. This sequence encodes CASSFQARETQYF.

This clone came up a few times. V usage is TRBV9 and J usage is TRBJ1-4; D uncertain. Germline-derived CDR1 and CDR2 are SGDLS and YYNGEE. The CDR3 sequence is 14 residues long. With 2 bases removed from V and 7 bases from J, the gap between germline ends came to 12 bases. The CDR3 DNA follows: TGTGCCAGCAGCGTGACTTCTTCGGGTGAAAAACTGTTTTTT. It yields the protein CASSVTSSGEKLFF.

This clone was counted a few times. The genes are TRBV5-1 and TRBJ1-4, with D perhaps TRBD1 (6 bases). CDR3 size: 14 residues. Trimming removed 3 bases from V and 7 bases from J, with 13 bases in between. The V gene's germline CDR1 is SGHRS and CDR2 YFSETQ. The CDR3 region is CASSSQGGGEKLFF. The CDR3 coding sequence is TGCGCCAGCAGCTCACAGGGAGGGGGTGAAAAACTGTTTTTT.

J is TRBJ2-3 and V is TRBV29-1; TRBD1 matches 9 bases. Germline V gene sequence: CDR1 SQVTM, CDR2 ANQGSEA. The CDR3 covers 14 residues. V lost 5 bases, J lost 2 bases, and 5 bases stayed unmatched. This chain's CDR3 is CSVHRQGVTDTQYF. In nucleotides, the CDR3 is TGCAGCGTTCACCGACAGGGGGTCACAGATACGCAGTATTTT.

J is TRBJ2-3 and V is TRBV10-2; TRBD2 matches at 12 bases. Germline values: CDR1 WSHSY, CDR2 SAAADI. This CDR3 spans 16 amino acids. With 2 bases clipped from V and 14 bases from J, the junction kept 14 bases outside the gene matches. The CDR3 nucleotides are TGCGCCAGCAGTGAGCAGGCTAGCGGGAGGGGGGCCGCGACGTATTTT. As protein: CASSEQASGRGAATYF.

This chain links TRBV28 with TRBJ1-2; D remains unclear. Germline assignment: CDR1 MDHEN and CDR2 SYDVKM. The CDR3 is made up of 13 amino acids. Trimming stripped 4 bases from V and 0 bases from J, with 6 bases between. Written as DNA, the CDR3 is TGTGCCAGCAGTTACCCGCCTAACTATGGCTACACCTTC. Protein sequence: CASSYPPNYGYTF.

The sample holds a few counts of this clone. The V and J genes are TRBV11-2 and TRBJ2-5, with no clear D. This CDR3 region has 14 residues. V was shortened by 0 bases and J by 0 bases, with 5 bases between the two germline ends. Germline V lookup: CDR1 SGHAT, CDR2 FQNNGV. The CDR3: CASSLDRNQETQYF. The CDR3 DNA reads TGTGCCAGCAGCTTAGACCGGAACCAAGAGACCCAGTACTTC.

This clone was counted between two and nine times. This sequence joins TRBV7-6 and TRBJ2-1; the match to TRBD2 covers 13 bases. The CDR3 runs to 18 residues. The V and J ends lost 0 bases and 8 bases, in that order; junction bases with no gene match: 10. From germline, CDR1 is SGHVS and CDR2 FNYEAQ. The CDR3: CASSLALPGTSGVDEQFF. In nucleotides, the CDR3 is TGTGCCAGCAGCTTAGCCCTACCCGGGACTAGCGGGGTCGATGAGCAGTTCTTC.

V gene TRBV7-9 combines with J gene TRBJ2-7; D call uncertain. Trimming removed 3 bases at V and 1 base at J, with 10 bases between. The CDR3 is 14 residues long. The V gene's germline CDR1 is SEHNR and CDR2 FQNEAQ (reference sequence). CDR3 coding DNA: TGTGCCAGCAGCTTCTCGCCAGAATCCTACGAGCAGTACTTC. Translated: CASSFSPESYEQYF.

The rearrangement uses TRBV30 and TRBJ2-5; a weak D match, TRBD2 (6 bases). V lost 0 bases and J lost 5, with 16 bases in between. This CDR3 comprises 15 residues. Germline V gives CDR1 GTSNPN, CDR2 SVGIG (reference sequence). CDR3 DNA sequence: TGTGCCTGGAGTGTACCCTTCGGGAGCGGGGAGACCCAGTACTTC. Translating it yields CAWSVPFGSGETQYF.

This sequence joins TRBV7-8 and TRBJ2-1; 7 positions match TRBD2. The CDR3 contains 13 residues. With 1 base clipped from V and 13 bases from J, the junction kept 7 bases outside the gene matches. Germline lookup yields CDR1 SGHVS and CDR2 FQNEAQ. The CDR3 coding sequence is TGTGCCAGCAGCTTAGGTATTAGCGGGTTTCAGTTCTTC. Translated, it gives CASSLGISGFQFF.